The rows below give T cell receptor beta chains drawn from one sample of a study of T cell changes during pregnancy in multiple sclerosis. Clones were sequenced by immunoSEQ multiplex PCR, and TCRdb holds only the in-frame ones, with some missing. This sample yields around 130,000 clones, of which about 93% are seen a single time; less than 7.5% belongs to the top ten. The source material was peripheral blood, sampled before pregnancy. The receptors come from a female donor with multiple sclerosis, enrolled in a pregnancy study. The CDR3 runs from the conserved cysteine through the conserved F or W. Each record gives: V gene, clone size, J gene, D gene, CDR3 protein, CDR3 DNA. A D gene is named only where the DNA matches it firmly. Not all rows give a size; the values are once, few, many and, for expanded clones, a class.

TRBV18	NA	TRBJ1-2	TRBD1	CASSPLETGGRGHGYTF	TGTGCCAGCTCACCACTTGAAACAGGGGGACGAGGGCATGGCTACACCTTC
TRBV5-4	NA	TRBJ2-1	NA	CASSLAGMRRDEQFF	TGTGCCAGCAGCTTGGCCGGCATGAGGAGAGATGAGCAGTTCTTC
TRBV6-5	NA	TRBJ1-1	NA	CASSRINSEAFF	TGTGCCAGCAGCCGAATTAACTCGGAAGCTTTCTTT
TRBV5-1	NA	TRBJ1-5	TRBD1	CASSASTGIQPQHF	TGCGCCAGCAGCGCCTCGACAGGGATTCAGCCCCAGCATTTT
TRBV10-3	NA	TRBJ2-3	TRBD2	CAISRLAGGPKNRTDTQYF	TGTGCCATCAGCCGGCTAGCGGGAGGGCCGAAGAATCGTACAGATACGCAGTATTTT
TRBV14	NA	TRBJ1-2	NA	CASSQDRGRGGYTF	TGTGCCAGCAGCCAAGATCGCGGCAGGGGCGGCTACACCTTC
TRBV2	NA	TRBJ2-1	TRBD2	CASTPASGSKDEQFF	TGTGCCAGCACCCCAGCTAGCGGGAGTAAGGATGAGCAGTTCTTC
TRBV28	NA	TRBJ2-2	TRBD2	CASSLNLAGARGGELFF	TGTGCCAGCAGTTTAAACCTAGCGGGAGCGCGGGGCGGGGAGCTGTTTTTT
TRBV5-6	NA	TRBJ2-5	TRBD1	CASSVRQGKQTQYF	TGTGCCAGCAGCGTAAGACAGGGGAAGCAGACCCAGTACTTC
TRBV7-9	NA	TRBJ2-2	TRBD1	CASSLGDRGFAGELFF	TGTGCCAGCAGCTTAGGAGACAGGGGGTTCGCCGGGGAGCTGTTTTTT
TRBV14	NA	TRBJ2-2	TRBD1	CASSQVTGGSAGELFF	TGTGCCAGCAGCCAAGTCACAGGGGGCAGCGCCGGGGAGCTGTTTTTT
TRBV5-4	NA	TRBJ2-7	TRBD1	CASSGWTGSYEQYF	TGTGCCAGCAGCGGATGGACAGGGTCATACGAGCAGTACTTC
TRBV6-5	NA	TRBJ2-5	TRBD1	CASSDRGVGETQYF	TGTGCCAGCAGTGACAGGGGGGTTGGTGAGACCCAGTACTTC
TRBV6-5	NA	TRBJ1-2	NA	CASTSGYGYTF	TGTGCCAGCACATCGGGGTATGGCTACACCTTC
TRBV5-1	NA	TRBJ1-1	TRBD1	CASSTRQGYQGGAFF	TGCGCCAGCAGCACCCGACAGGGGTACCAAGGGGGAGCTTTCTTT
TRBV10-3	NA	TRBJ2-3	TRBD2	CATTTGTSGDTQYF	TGTGCCACCACCACCGGGACTAGCGGGGACACGCAGTATTTT
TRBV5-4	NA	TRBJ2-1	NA	CASKGGGSYEQFF	TGTGCCAGCAAGGGGGGGGGCAGCTATGAGCAGTTCTTC
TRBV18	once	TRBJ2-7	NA	CASSLGGSSYEQYF	TGTGCCAGCTCACTCGGGGGTAGCTCCTACGAGCAGTACTTC
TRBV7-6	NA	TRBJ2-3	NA	CASSLVRGDTQYF	TGTGCCAGCAGCTTAGTACGGGGAGATACGCAGTATTTT
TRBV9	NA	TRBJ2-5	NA	CASSVDSQETQYF	TGTGCCAGCAGCGTAGACAGCCAAGAGACCCAGTACTTC
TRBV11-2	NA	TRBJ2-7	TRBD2	CASSLAGGLYEQYF	TGTGCCAGCAGCTTGGCGGGAGGATTATACGAGCAGTACTTC
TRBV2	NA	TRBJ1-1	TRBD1	CASRLKNRGPNTEAFF	TGTGCCAGCCGATTGAAAAACAGGGGCCCGAACACTGAAGCTTTCTTT
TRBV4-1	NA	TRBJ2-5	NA	CASSQEGRGHGETQYF	TGCGCCAGCAGCCAAGAGGGGAGGGGACATGGAGAGACCCAGTACTTC
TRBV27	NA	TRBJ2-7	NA	CASRAGKGYEQYF	TGTGCCAGCAGGGCAGGGAAGGGATACGAGCAGTACTTC
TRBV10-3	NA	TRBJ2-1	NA	CAISTLEFGEQFF	TGTGCCATCAGCACCCTCGAGTTCGGGGAGCAGTTCTTC
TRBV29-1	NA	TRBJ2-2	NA	CSVEGGTGELFF	TGCAGCGTTGAGGGGGGCACCGGGGAGCTGTTTTTT
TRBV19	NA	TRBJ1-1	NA	CASSIGGRAGDEAFF	TGTGCCAGTAGTATTGGTGGCAGGGCTGGAGATGAAGCTTTCTTT
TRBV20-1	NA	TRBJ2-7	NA	CSGAFSYEQYF	TGCAGTGGGGCCTTTTCCTACGAGCAGTACTTC
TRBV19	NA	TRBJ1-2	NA	CASTPGRGLSNYGYTF	TGTGCCAGTACCCCCGGCCGAGGCCTCTCTAACTATGGCTACACCTTC
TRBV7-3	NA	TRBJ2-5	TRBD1	CASSPDRVSKTQYF	TGTGCCAGCAGCCCCGACAGGGTTTCAAAGACCCAGTACTTC
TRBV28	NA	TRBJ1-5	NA	CASSTEGSNQPQHF	TGTGCCAGCAGTACCGAGGGCAGCAATCAGCCCCAGCATTTT
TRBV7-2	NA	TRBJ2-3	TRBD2	CASSGRAAEWRTDTQYF	TGTGCCAGCAGCGGGAGGGCCGCGGAGTGGAGGACAGATACGCAGTATTTT
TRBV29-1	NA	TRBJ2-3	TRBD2	CSVVRLAGDTQYF	TGCAGCGTTGTTAGGCTAGCGGGAGATACGCAGTATTTT
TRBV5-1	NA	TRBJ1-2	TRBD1	CASSSVQGAAALYGYTF	TGCGCCAGCAGCTCTGTACAGGGGGCCGCCGCTCTCTATGGCTACACCTTC
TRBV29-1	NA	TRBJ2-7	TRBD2	CSVILRGRVEEQYF	TGCAGCGTTATCCTTCGCGGGAGAGTGGAAGAGCAGTACTTC
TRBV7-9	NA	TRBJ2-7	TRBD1	CASSDRQGASLYEQYF	TGTGCCAGCAGCGACCGACAGGGGGCTTCCCTCTACGAGCAGTACTTC
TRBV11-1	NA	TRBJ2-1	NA	CASSTRLGQNPYNEQFF	TGTGCCAGCAGCACCCGACTAGGACAAAACCCCTACAATGAGCAGTTCTTC
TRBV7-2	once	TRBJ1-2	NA	CASSLAARGYLVGYTF	TGTGCCAGCAGCTTAGCGGCCAGGGGTTACTTAGTCGGCTACACCTTC
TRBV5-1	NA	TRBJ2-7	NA	CASSPRVASYEQYF	TGCGCCAGCAGCCCTCGGGTTGCCTCCTACGAGCAGTACTTC
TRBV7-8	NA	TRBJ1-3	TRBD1	CASSFFAGQGAAGNTIYF	TGTGCCAGCAGCTTTTTCGCGGGACAGGGGGCAGCTGGAAACACCATATATTTT
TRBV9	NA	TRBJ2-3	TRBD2	CASSVGLAGADTQYF	TGTGCCAGCAGCGTAGGGCTAGCGGGCGCAGATACGCAGTATTTT
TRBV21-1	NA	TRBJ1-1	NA	CASSKAAGVYRGDTEAFF	TGTGCCAGCAGCAAAGCTGCGGGGGTCTATCGGGGTGACACTGAAGCTTTCTTT
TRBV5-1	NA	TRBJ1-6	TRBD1	CASSLNSGTGALTLHF	TGCGCCAGCAGCTTGAACTCCGGGACAGGGGCTCTCACCCTCCACTTT
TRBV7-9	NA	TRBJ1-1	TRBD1	CASSLVQGAASFF	TGTGCCAGCAGCTTAGTTCAGGGGGCCGCATCTTTCTTT
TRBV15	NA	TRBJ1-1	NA	CATSRFLQGEAFF	TGTGCCACCAGCAGATTCTTACAGGGAGAAGCTTTCTTT
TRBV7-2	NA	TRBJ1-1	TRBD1	CASSPRDSLNTEAFF	TGTGCCAGCAGCCCACGGGACAGTTTGAACACTGAAGCTTTCTTT
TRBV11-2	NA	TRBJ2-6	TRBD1	CASSLQGDQYSGANVLTF	TGTGCCAGCAGCTTACAGGGGGACCAGTATTCTGGGGCCAACGTCCTGACTTTC
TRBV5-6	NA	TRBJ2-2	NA	CASRRAAGAFTGELFF	TGTGCCAGCCGGCGGGCTGCGGGGGCCTTCACCGGGGAGCTGTTTTTT
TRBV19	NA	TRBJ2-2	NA	CATPGRENTGELFF	TGTGCCACCCCGGGCAGGGAGAACACCGGGGAGCTGTTTTTT
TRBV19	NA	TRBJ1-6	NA	CASSRIGLPLHF	TGTGCCAGTAGTAGGATTGGACTTCCCCTCCACTTT
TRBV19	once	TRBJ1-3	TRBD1	CASRKDRFASGNTIYF	TGTGCCAGTAGAAAGGACAGGTTCGCCTCTGGAAACACCATATATTTT
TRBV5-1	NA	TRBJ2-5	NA	CASSLAWAAKETQYF	TGCGCCAGCAGCTTGGCCTGGGCAGCTAAAGAGACCCAGTACTTC
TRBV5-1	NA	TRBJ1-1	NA	CASSGQLNTEAFF	TGCGCCAGCAGCGGACAGTTGAACACTGAAGCTTTCTTT
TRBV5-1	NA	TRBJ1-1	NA	CASSLNGGQTEAFF	TGCGCCAGCAGCTTGAACGGGGGGCAAACTGAAGCTTTCTTT
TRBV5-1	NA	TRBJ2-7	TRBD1	CASSLGQGASYEQYF	TGCGCCAGCAGCTTGGGGCAGGGGGCATCCTACGAGCAGTACTTC